This note documents a single T cell receptor (beta chain) sequence. Its antigen is as yet unknown. The data were obtained in a study of T-cell memory formation after mild COVID-19. Findings of the study overall: There was a balanced CD4/CD8 profile in clones contracting day 15 to 85, and later expanders leaned CD4+. Contracting CD4+ clones were located mainly in CM and EM, and CD8+ clones in EMRA. Memory cells collected pre-infection included some clones that later responded, suggesting cross-reactive memory joined.

Sample barcodes and UMIs were carried by the TCR alpha and TCR beta cDNA libraries that 5'RACE generated with constant-segment primers. TCRdb re-derived calls from the 5' RACE reads in MiXCR, one entry per CDR3 protein. The sample comprises 25,000 to 35,000 distinct CDR3 sequences, about 21% of which are singletons, and about 1.6% rests with the top ten. Trimming stripped 1 base from V and 4 bases from J, with 10 bases between. Germline V gene lookup returns CDR1 SGHTA and CDR2 FQGNSA. The CDR3 consists of 15 residues. V and J are TRBV7-2 and TRBJ2-2, with TRBD1 as a possible D gene (6 bases). The origin of this receptor is an adult who had mild COVID-19 (a few samples of this study predate the infection). Cell type and time point are not known. The sequenced sample was PBMCs or a T cell subset sorted from them (not recorded which). CDR3 in amino acids: CASSLVSRGTGELFF. In DNA form, the CDR3 reads TGTGCCAGCAGCTTAGTAAGCAGGGGCACCGGGGAGCTGTTTTTT.